These 25 T cell receptor beta chains were all obtained from the same sample, sequenced in a study of cytomegalovirus exposure and HLA in healthy donors. The PCR made use of 60 Vbeta and 13 Jbeta primers. Clones were read by immunoSEQ multiplex PCR, and TCRdb kept only the in-frame ones, dropping some. The data contain about 110,000 clones, roughly 80% of them singletons. Sample: PBMCs. All receptors derive from a man under 40 in good health and CMV-seronegative.

The gene calls are TRBV9 and TRBJ2-7; 7 bases map to TRBD1. Germline lookup yields CDR1 SGDLS and CDR2 YYNGEE. There are 14 residues in the CDR3. The trim removed 4 bases at V and 3 bases at J, leaving 7 bases unmatched. CDR3 nucleotides: TGTGCCAGCAGCAGGGGGCCCAACGGCTACGAGCAGTACTTC. This translates into CASSRGPNGYEQYF.

The chain combines TRBV18 with TRBJ2-7; D may be TRBD1 (6 bases). CDR1 and CDR2 from the germline V gene are KGHSH and LQKENI. V was trimmed by 3 bases and J by 7 bases, leaving 16 bases between them. This CDR3 comprises 14 residues. The CDR3 loop is CASSPRQGIGEQYF. The CDR3 coding sequence is TGTGCCAGCTCACCTAGGCAGGGGATCGGGGAGCAGTACTTC.

This clone turned up a few times. The rearrangement links TRBV30 to TRBJ1-1; 8 nucleotides agree with TRBD1. The CDR3 is 11 residues long. Germline CDR1 is GTSNPN and CDR2 is SVGIG (reference sequence). The V segment lost 3 bases and the J segment 8 bases; nucleotides outside the gene matches: 2. The CDR3 loop reads CAWSGQGEAFF. The CDR3, as DNA: TGTGCCTGGAGCGGACAGGGCGAAGCTTTCTTT.

The chain links TRBV30 to TRBJ1-2; D gene ambiguous. The length of the CDR3 is 20 residues. The germline CDR1 and CDR2 sequences are GTSNPN and SVGIG (reference sequence). V lost 1 base and J lost 3, with 30 bases in between. As DNA, the CDR3 is TGTGCCTGGAGTGCCGACGGCTGGAGTGGTATCCCGAACACCCACTATGGCTACACCTTC. Amino acids: CAWSADGWSGIPNTHYGYTF.

The chain combines TRBV7-8 with TRBJ1-5, with D perhaps matching TRBD1 (5 bases). This CDR3 region has 15 residues. CDR1 is SGHVS, CDR2 FQNEAQ, per germline. The ends were cut back, 3 bases at V and 3 bases at J, with 12 bases in the middle. CDR3 region: CASSLRQGPNQPQHF. CDR3 sequence (DNA): TGTGCCAGCAGCTTGCGGCAGGGCCCCAATCAGCCCCAGCATTTT.

This chain links TRBV7-2 with TRBJ2-1; TRBD2 agrees at 9 bases. J lost 5 bases, V lost 1 base, and 6 bases had no gene match. Germline CDR1 reads SGHTA; CDR2 reads FQGNSA. The CDR3 is made up of 16 amino acids. CDR3 loop: CASSLVFAGGHNEQFF. CDR3 nucleotide sequence: TGTGCCAGCAGCTTAGTCTTCGCGGGGGGGCACAATGAGCAGTTCTTC.

The V call is TRBV7-2, the J call TRBJ2-7, with 7 bases aligning to TRBD1. J lost 5 bases, V lost 5 bases, and 12 bases had no gene match. The CDR3 covers 15 residues. CDR1 is SGHTA and CDR2 is FQGNSA in the germline V gene. CDR3 in DNA: TGTGCCAGCAGCCTTTCACAGGGGTCCGTGAACGAGCAGTACTTC. Protein product: CASSLSQGSVNEQYF.

This clone was observed once. This chain connects TRBV11-3 to TRBJ1-1; no clear D. Per germline, CDR1 SGHNT and CDR2 YENEEA. CDR3 length: 13 residues. V lost 5 bases to trimming and J lost 0 bases, with 7 bases between them. The CDR3 loop is CASSLQVNTEAFF. CDR3 DNA sequence: TGTGCCAGCAGCCTCCAGGTGAACACTGAAGCTTTCTTT.

This chain connects TRBV2 to TRBJ2-7, with TRBD2 matching over 15 bases. V shed 6 bases and J 9 bases; nucleotides not matched to a gene: 9. Germline V gene sequence: CDR1 SNHLY, CDR2 FYNNEI. The CDR3 is 15 amino acids. The CDR3, as DNA: TGTGCCAGCAGCACCGGACTAGCGGGAGGGATGGGGCAGTACTTC. Its translation is CASSTGLAGGMGQYF.

The chain has TRBV27 and TRBJ1-6, with TRBD1 matching over 7 bases. The CDR3 contains 14 residues. Germline CDR1 MNHEY, CDR2 SMNVEV (reference sequence). V lost 4 bases, J lost 10 bases, and 7 bases stayed unmatched. The CDR3 is CASSYRQGQSPLHF. The CDR3 DNA sequence: TGTGCCAGCAGTTATCGACAGGGACAATCACCCCTCCACTTT.

This chain connects TRBV4-1 to TRBJ1-4; D not resolved. Between the trimmed V and J ends, which lost 3 bases and 7 bases, there was a span of 15 bases. Per germline, CDR1 MGHRA and CDR2 YSYEKL. The CDR3 is made up of 15 amino acids. The DNA for the CDR3 is TGCGCCAGCAGCCAGCAGCAGGCCGGAGGTGAAAAACTGTTTTTT. It codes for CASSQQQAGGEKLFF.

The chain recombines TRBV28 with TRBJ2-5; 12 bases agree with TRBD2. The CDR3 loop spans 16 amino acids. Germline lookup yields CDR1 MDHEN and CDR2 SYDVKM. V shed 5 bases, J shed 5 bases, and the junction held 9 bases outside the gene matches. CDR3 protein: CASSPRLAGVGETQYF. The CDR3 DNA reads TGTGCCAGCAGTCCTAGACTAGCGGGAGTTGGTGAGACCCAGTACTTC.

The chain is built from TRBV11-2 and TRBJ1-1; no definite D call. This CDR3 comprises 15 residues. CDR1 and CDR2 (germline): SGHAT, FQNNGV. V was shortened by 5 bases and J by 4 bases, with 17 bases between the two germline ends. The CDR3 sequence: CASSPTNARSTEAFF. In DNA, the CDR3 is TGTGCCAGCAGCCCCACTAACGCCCGGAGCACTGAAGCTTTCTTT.

This clone was observed a handful of times. The chain joins TRBV9 to TRBJ2-1, with 7 bases lining up with TRBD2. CDR1 is SGDLS, CDR2 YYNGEE, per germline. The CDR3 runs 15 residues. The V and J ends lost 3 bases and 2 bases, in that order; junction bases with no gene match: 5. CDR3 in DNA: TGTGCCAGCAGCGGTGGACTAGGGGCCTACAATGAGCAGTTCTTC. Translation gives CASSGGLGAYNEQFF.

The chain couples TRBV4-1 to TRBJ1-4; D is ambiguous. Trimming took off 1 base at V and 4 bases at J, with 13 bases between the two ends. CDR3 size: 16 residues. Germline CDR1 reads MGHRA; CDR2 reads YSYEKL. CDR3 DNA: TGCGCCAGCAGCCAAGCATTAGGAGTCCTTAATGAAAAACTGTTTTTT. Amino acids: CASSQALGVLNEKLFF.

The chain combines TRBV2 with TRBJ1-5, with D perhaps TRBD1 (5 bases). The CDR3 consists of 14 residues. CDR1 is SNHLY and CDR2 is FYNNEI in the germline V gene. Deletions cut 9 bases from V and 6 bases from J, with 18 bases between. The CDR3 reads CASGGEIEGQPQHF. CDR3 nucleotide sequence: TGTGCCAGTGGAGGGGAAATAGAAGGTCAGCCCCAGCATTTT. The variable domain in full, with the rest retrieved from reference TRBV2 and TRBJ1-5, is EPEVTQTPSHQVTQMGQEVILRCVPISNHLYFYWYRQILGQKVEFLVSFYNNEISEKSEIFDDQFSVERPDGSNFTLKIRSTKLEDSAMYFCASGGEIEGQPQHFGDGTRLSIL.

This chain connects TRBV7-9 to TRBJ1-1; 7 nucleotides agree with TRBD1. Germline trimming cut 1 base from V and 5 bases from J; bases unmatched to any gene: 1. CDR3 length: 13 amino acids. The germline gives CDR1 SEHNR, CDR2 FQNEAQ (reference sequence). CDR3 sequence reads: CASSLGQGTEAFF. In nucleotides, the CDR3 is TGTGCCAGCAGCTTAGGACAGGGAACTGAAGCTTTCTTT.

The chain has TRBV11-2 and TRBJ2-1; possibly TRBD2 for D (5 bases). V was pared by 1 base and J by 4 bases, with 5 bases between. CDR1 and CDR2 (germline): SGHAT, FQNNGV. CDR3 length equals 13 residues. Here the CDR3 reads CASSLGLYNEQFF. CDR3 coding DNA: TGTGCCAGCAGCTTAGGACTATACAATGAGCAGTTCTTC.

The chain couples TRBV5-1 to TRBJ2-7, with D tentatively TRBD2 (6 bases). V lost 2 bases, J lost 2 bases, and 23 bases lay in between. CDR3 length: 18 residues. Germline V CDR1 and CDR2: SGHRS, YFSETQ. Here the CDR3 DNA reads TGCGCCAGCAGCTTTGGCACCTTCACGGGGCGGGGTACCTACGAGCAGTACTTC. Translation: CASSFGTFTGRGTYEQYF.

The J gene is TRBJ1-3, the V gene TRBV7-3; perhaps TRBD1 as D (5 bases). Germline V gene lookup returns CDR1 SGHTA and CDR2 FQGTGA. The CDR3 totals 14 residues. Deletions cut 5 bases from V and 6 bases from J, with 14 bases between. CDR3 amino acids: CASSQGPPQNTIYF. CDR3 DNA: TGTGCCAGCAGCCAGGGTCCGCCCCAAAACACCATATATTTT.

V usage is TRBV9 and J usage is TRBJ1-2; weak D call: TRBD1 (6 bases). This CDR3 spans 14 amino acids. CDR1 is SGDLS and CDR2 is YYNGEE in the germline V gene. Trimming left V 1 base short and J 4 bases short, with 11 bases between. The CDR3 loop reads CASSVSGTRYGYTF. For the CDR3, the DNA is TGTGCCAGCAGCGTAAGTGGGACACGCTATGGCTACACCTTC.

The chain is built from TRBV10-3 and TRBJ2-7; perhaps TRBD2 as D (6 bases). V was cut by 6 bases and J by 1 base, with 13 bases left in between. Germline V lookup: CDR1 ENHRY, CDR2 SYGVKD. The CDR3 is made up of 14 amino acids. CDR3 nucleotides: TGTGCCATCAGGCTGGGAGGCCAATCCTACGAGCAGTACTTC. Amino acid sequence: CAIRLGGQSYEQYF.

The CDR3 sequence is CASSDSGRKGLAGFETQYF. The CDR3 DNA is TGTGCCAGCAGCGACTCGGGACGGAAGGGACTAGCGGGATTCGAGACCCAGTACTTC. This chain connects TRBV9 to TRBJ2-5, with 13 nucleotides matching TRBD2. Trimming cost V 3 bases and J 5 bases; bases outside gene matches: 16. Germline assignment: CDR1 SGDLS and CDR2 YYNGEE. The length of the CDR3 is 19 residues.

The chain joins TRBV5-1 to TRBJ2-5; no clear D gene. This CDR3 contains 13 residues. Per germline, CDR1 SGHRS and CDR2 YFSETQ. With 3 bases removed from V and 3 bases from J, the gap between germline ends came to 9 bases. CDR3 sequence reads: CASSSPQEETQYF. CDR3 coding DNA: TGCGCCAGCAGCTCCCCCCAGGAAGAGACCCAGTACTTC.

The chain joins TRBV5-1 to TRBJ2-7, with TRBD2 matching 10 bases. CDR1 SGHRS and CDR2 YFSETQ come from the germline V gene. J gave up 4 bases and V 0 bases, and 7 bases lay outside the gene matches. The CDR3 covers 16 residues. The CDR3 region is CASSLALSSGRYEQYF. Here the CDR3 DNA reads TGCGCCAGCAGCTTGGCGCTTTCTAGCGGGAGATACGAGCAGTACTTC.